A selection of T cell receptor beta chains follows, all from one sample in a study of blood T cell repertoires in COVID-19. Only in-frame clones appear in the TCRdb table, and some are missing; sequencing was by immunoSEQ multiplex PCR. The sample includes about 230,000 clones, around 78% seen only once; the top ten take 2% to 3%. The specimen was peripheral blood. Receptor source: a woman between 65 and 79 years old with active or convalescent COVID-19. Each CDR3 is given with its conserved first and last residue. A D gene is named only where the DNA matches it firmly. For some rows the clone size is stated as once, few or many, or as a class when expanded; others skip it.

j_call,d_call,v_call,clone_size,cdr3_length,cdr3_aa,cdr3_nt
TRBJ1-6,.,TRBV11-2,.,15,CASSLEGANLSPLHF,TGTGCCAGCAGCTTAGAGGGGGCAAATCTTTCACCCCTCCACTTT
TRBJ2-2,.,TRBV7-2,.,15,CASRPGGANTGELFF,TGTGCCAGCAGACCGGGCGGGGCGAACACCGGGGAGCTGTTTTTT
TRBJ2-1,TRBD2,TRBV29-1,.,13,CSVDYGGGNEQFF,TGCAGCGTTGATTACGGCGGGGGTAATGAGCAGTTCTTC
TRBJ2-7,TRBD2,TRBV27,.,15,CASSLSPAGEGEQYF,TGTGCCAGCAGTTTATCCCCAGCGGGAGAGGGCGAGCAGTACTTC
TRBJ1-3,TRBD1,TRBV19,few,15,CASSYGQGVMDTIYF,TGTGCCAGTAGCTACGGACAGGGGGTAATGGACACCATATATTTT
TRBJ1-5,TRBD1,TRBV4-1,few,16,CASSPPDRGPNQPQHF,TGCGCCAGCAGCCCACCCGACAGGGGTCCCAATCAGCCCCAGCATTTT
TRBJ2-5,.,TRBV19,few,15,CASSHTGRRQETQYF,TGTGCCAGTAGCCACACAGGGCGGCGGCAAGAGACCCAGTACTTC
TRBJ1-1,TRBD1,TRBV28,once,16,CASSLPPGTANTEAFF,TGTGCCAGCAGTTTACCCCCGGGGACAGCTAACACTGAAGCTTTCTTT
TRBJ1-2,TRBD1,TRBV18,.,16,CASSPQTGAANYGYTF,TGTGCCAGCTCACCACAGACAGGGGCCGCTAACTATGGCTACACCTTC
TRBJ1-2,.,TRBV19,few,14,CASSIPVGDYGYTF,TGTGCCAGTAGTATCCCGGTTGGTGACTATGGCTACACCTTC
TRBJ1-1,.,TRBV19,.,13,CATNLWGIEGAFF,TGTGCCACAAATCTTTGGGGAATCGAGGGAGCTTTCTTT
TRBJ2-5,TRBD1,TRBV25-1,.,14,CASSARGTEETQYF,TGTGCCAGCAGCGCCAGGGGGACGGAAGAGACCCAGTACTTC
TRBJ2-7,TRBD1,TRBV7-8,.,14,CASSRGDRYYEQYF,TGTGCCAGCAGCCGAGGGGACAGGTACTACGAGCAGTACTTC
TRBJ1-2,.,TRBV6-5,.,13,CASSYNALWGYTF,TGTGCCAGCAGTTACAACGCACTATGGGGCTACACCTTC
TRBJ2-7,TRBD1,TRBV2,once,15,CASSELQGPFYEQYF,TGTGCCAGCAGTGAACTACAGGGGCCATTCTACGAGCAGTACTTC